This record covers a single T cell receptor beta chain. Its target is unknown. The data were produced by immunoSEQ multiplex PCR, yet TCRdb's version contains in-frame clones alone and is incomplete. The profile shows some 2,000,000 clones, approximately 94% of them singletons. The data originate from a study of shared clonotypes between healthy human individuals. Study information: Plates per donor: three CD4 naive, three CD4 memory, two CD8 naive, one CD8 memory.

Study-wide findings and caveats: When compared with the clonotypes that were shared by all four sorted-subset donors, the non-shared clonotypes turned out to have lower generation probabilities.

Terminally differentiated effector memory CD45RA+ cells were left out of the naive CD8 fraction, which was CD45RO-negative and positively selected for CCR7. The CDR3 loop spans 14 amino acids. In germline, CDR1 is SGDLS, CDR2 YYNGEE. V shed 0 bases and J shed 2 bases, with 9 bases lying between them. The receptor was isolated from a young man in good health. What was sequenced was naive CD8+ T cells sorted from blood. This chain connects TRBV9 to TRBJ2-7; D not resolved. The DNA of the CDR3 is TGTGCCAGCAGCGTAGGAGACTGGGCCTACGAGCAGTACTTC. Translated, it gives CASSVGDWAYEQYF.